These T cell receptor beta chains were read from a single sample in a study of beta chain features in type 1 diabetes. Repertoires were generated with immunoSEQ multiplex PCR, while TCRdb's copy carries only in-frame clones and drops some. The sample has about 400,000 clones, around an eighth seen once; the top ten hold 0.0095% to 0.012%. The sample taken for sequencing was naive CD4+ T cells from blood. All receptors come from a woman under 30 with type 1 diabetes. Both conserved end residues are part of each CDR3. The D gene is left open where the match is weak. A row's size may be missing; if present it is once, few, many or a size class.

D gene,J gene,clone size,V gene,CDR3 length,CDR3 DNA,CDR3 protein
TRBD2,TRBJ2-7,NA,TRBV7-2,18,TGTGCCAGCAGCCCAAGGGGGGGGACTAGCGGATTATCCTACGAGCAGTACTTC,CASSPRGGTSGLSYEQYF
TRBD1,TRBJ2-7,few,TRBV11-2,14,TGTGCCAGCACCCTCGGGACAGGACCCTACGAGCAGTACTTC,CASTLGTGPYEQYF
TRBD1,TRBJ2-7,few,TRBV7-2,15,TGTGCCAGCAGCCCCCCGGGGACAGGAGGATGGGAGCAGTACTTC,CASSPPGTGGWEQYF
TRBD1,TRBJ2-5,NA,TRBV5-4,14,TGTGCCAGCAGCGACTGGACAGGGGTGGCGACCCAGTACTTC,CASSDWTGVATQYF
NA,TRBJ1-2,few,TRBV6-5,15,TGTGCCAGCAGTTACTCGGGGGAGGGTAACTATGGCTACACCTTC,CASSYSGEGNYGYTF
TRBD2,TRBJ2-1,few,TRBV11-3,15,TGTGCCAGCAGCTTAAGCGGGAGTAATCAGGATGAGCAGTTCTTC,CASSLSGSNQDEQFF
NA,TRBJ2-1,NA,TRBV9,15,TGTGCCAGCAGCGGCCGGGACCCGCGGGGCAATGAGCAGTTCTTC,CASSGRDPRGNEQFF
TRBD1,TRBJ2-3,few,TRBV9,15,TGTGCCAGCAGTCGGACAGGGAGAGAAGCAGATACGCAGTATTTT,CASSRTGREADTQYF
NA,TRBJ1-2,once,TRBV28,12,TGTGCCACCCCAAACAGGAAACATGGCTACACCTTC,CATPNRKHGYTF
TRBD2,TRBJ2-2,NA,TRBV29-1,15,TGCAGCGTTGTTCGCAGCGGGAGGGGCACCGGGGAGCTGTTTTTT,CSVVRSGRGTGELFF
NA,TRBJ2-5,few,TRBV7-2,12,TGTGCCAGCAGCCCCGCGGGGCAGACCCAGTACTTC,CASSPAGQTQYF
TRBD2,TRBJ2-7,few,TRBV9,18,TGTGCCAGCAGCGGCCCGACTAGCGGGGTCACACTTGGCAGCGAGCAGTACTTC,CASSGPTSGVTLGSEQYF
TRBD1,TRBJ1-5,few,TRBV29-1,15,TGCAGCGTCTCGACAGGGGGCGCAGGGGATCAGCCCCAGCATTTT,CSVSTGGAGDQPQHF
NA,TRBJ2-2,NA,TRBV6-5,16,TGTGCCAGCAGTTATGGCGGGGCATCGAACACCGGGGAGCTGTTTTTT,CASSYGGASNTGELFF
TRBD2,TRBJ2-5,NA,TRBV9,16,TGTGCCAGCAGTTTCACTCACCTAGCGGTCCAAGAGACCCAGTACTTC,CASSFTHLAVQETQYF
TRBD1,TRBJ2-4,few,TRBV4-2,15,TGTGCCAGCAGCCAAGAGACGCTGGGACAGGGATTTCAGTACTTC,CASSQETLGQGFQYF
TRBD1,TRBJ1-2,NA,TRBV18,17,TGTGCCAGCTCATCTTTGACAGGGGAGATCGCTAACTATGGCTACACCTTC,CASSSLTGEIANYGYTF
TRBD2,TRBJ2-7,NA,TRBV19,13,TGTGCCAGTACCGCTAGCGGGAGGGGTGAGCAGTACTTC,CASTASGRGEQYF
TRBD1,TRBJ2-3,few,TRBV19,14,TGTGCCACGAGACAGGGCCTGTGGAAGGATACGCAGTATTTT,CATRQGLWKDTQYF
NA,TRBJ1-2,NA,TRBV5-1,13,TGCGCCAGCAGCCGGGGTGATAGCTATGGCTACACCTTC,CASSRGDSYGYTF
NA,TRBJ2-5,NA,TRBV27,14,TGTGCCAGCAGTGCCCGCACATACCAAGAGACCCAGTACTTC,CASSARTYQETQYF
NA,TRBJ1-5,few,TRBV4-2,12,TGTGCCAGCAGCCAAGATTCGCAGCCCCAGCATTTT,CASSQDSQPQHF
TRBD1,TRBJ2-7,few,TRBV5-6,13,TGTGCCAGCAGTTTTACAGGGGCAGGGGAGCAGTACTTC,CASSFTGAGEQYF
TRBD1,TRBJ2-5,NA,TRBV10-3,13,TGTGCCATCAGCGTCGGGGACAGGGGGACCCAGTACTTC,CAISVGDRGTQYF
NA,TRBJ1-1,few,TRBV18,14,TGTGCCAGCTCACCACCCTCAGGGTACACTGAAGCTTTCTTT,CASSPPSGYTEAFF
TRBD2,TRBJ2-1,NA,TRBV28,17,TGTGCCAGCACCTTGACTAGCGGGAGGGCCCGCGACCGTGAGCAGTTCTTC,CASTLTSGRARDREQFF
TRBD2,TRBJ2-7,NA,TRBV18,13,TGTGCCAGCTCACTCGGGCACCGGGAGGGCCCGTACTTC,CASSLGHREGPYF
NA,TRBJ2-1,NA,TRBV4-3,13,TGCGCCAGCAGCTCCACGGGGTACGATGAGCAGTTCTTC,CASSSTGYDEQFF
NA,TRBJ1-1,NA,TRBV29-1,11,TGCAGCGTGGGGCGCTGGACTGAAGCTTTCTTT,CSVGRWTEAFF
NA,TRBJ1-5,NA,TRBV6-6,16,TGTGCCAGCAGTTATCCCCAACAGGGAAGGAATCAGCCCCAGCATTTT,CASSYPQQGRNQPQHF
TRBD1,TRBJ2-2,NA,TRBV28,14,TGTGCCAGCAGTCCAGGGGGCAGCGGGGGGGAGCTGTTTTTT,CASSPGGSGGELFF
TRBD2,TRBJ2-7,NA,TRBV4-3,18,TGCGCCAGCAGCCAAGATCGCCCTAGCGGGGTTTCCTTTTACGAGCAGTACTTC,CASSQDRPSGVSFYEQYF
TRBD2,TRBJ2-1,NA,TRBV6-5,15,TGTGCCAGCAGTTACGAAGGGGTAGCGGGAAGTGAGCAGTTCTTC,CASSYEGVAGSEQFF
NA,TRBJ2-7,few,TRBV19,13,TGTGCCAGTAGTAACGAGGGGGTAGCGGGGCAGTACTTC,CASSNEGVAGQYF
TRBD2,TRBJ2-5,few,TRBV30,20,TGTGCCTGGAGTGTACGGGGGGGGACGACAGGTGGATTACGTGTGGAGACCCAGTACTTC,CAWSVRGGTTGGLRVETQYF